This T cell receptor (beta chain) was identified during a study of shared clonotypes between healthy human individuals. Broader study findings: Shared across several donors were around 4.7% of the naive CD4 clonotypes.

Germline V lookup: CDR1 SGHTA, CDR2 FQGNSA. Losses at the gene ends were 5 bases for V and 2 bases for J; bases not matched to a gene: 4. The CDR3 spans 16 residues. Libraries were prepared by immunoSEQ multiplex PCR; TCRdb keeps only in-frame clonotypes and omits some of them. The top ten hold around 1.8% of the sample, which has about 2.1 million clones, around 93% seen once. CD8 cells regarded as naive lacked CD45RO, were positively chosen for CCR7, and omitted terminally differentiated effector memory CD45RA+ cells. With respect to this clone: Its antigen remains unidentified.

The source is a man aged 18-30 years in good health. Some clones in this sample may be carry-over from other donors' samples. This chain joins TRBV7-2 and TRBJ2-7; 15 bases map to TRBD2. The material sequenced was naive CD8+ T cells from PBMCs. The chain's CDR3 is CASSQGLAGGAYEQYF. DNA of the CDR3: TGTGCCAGCAGCCAAGGACTAGCGGGAGGGGCCTACGAGCAGTACTTC.